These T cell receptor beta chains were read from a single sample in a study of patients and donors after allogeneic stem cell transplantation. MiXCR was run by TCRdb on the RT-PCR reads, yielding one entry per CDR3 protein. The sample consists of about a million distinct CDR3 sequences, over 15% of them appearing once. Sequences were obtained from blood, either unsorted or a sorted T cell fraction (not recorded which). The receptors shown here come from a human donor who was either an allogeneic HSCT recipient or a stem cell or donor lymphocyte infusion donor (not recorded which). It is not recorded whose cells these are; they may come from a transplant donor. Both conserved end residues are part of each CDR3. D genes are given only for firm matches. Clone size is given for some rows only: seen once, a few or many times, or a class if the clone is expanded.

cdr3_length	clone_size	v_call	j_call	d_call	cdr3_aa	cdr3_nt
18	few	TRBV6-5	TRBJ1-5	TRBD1	CASSYSRDRVISNQPQHF	TGTGCCAGCAGTTACTCGCGGGACAGGGTGATAAGCAATCAGCCCCAGCATTTT
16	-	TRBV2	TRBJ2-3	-	CASSEALPGGGDTQYF	TGTGCCAGCAGTGAGGCCCTCCCCGGAGGGGGAGATACGCAGTATTTT
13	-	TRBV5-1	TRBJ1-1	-	CASSLGGGQKAFF	TGCGCCAGCAGCCTCGGGGGGGGACAAAAAGCTTTCTTT
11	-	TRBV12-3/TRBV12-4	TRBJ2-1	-	CASSQLLEQLF	TGTGCCAGCAGTCAACTACTGGAGCAGCTCTTC
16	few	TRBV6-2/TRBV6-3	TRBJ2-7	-	CASSKGLPISYNEQYF	TGTGCCAGCAGTAAGGGACTGCCGATATCCTACAACGAGCAGTACTTC
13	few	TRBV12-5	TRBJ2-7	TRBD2	CASGLWIAGEQYF	TGTGCTAGTGGTTTGTGGATAGCGGGGGAGCAGTACTTC
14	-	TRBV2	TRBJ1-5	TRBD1	CASSDDRAHQPQHF	TGTGCCAGCAGTGACGACAGGGCCCATCAGCCCCAGCATTTT
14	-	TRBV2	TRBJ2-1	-	CASSVAGRYNEQFF	TGTGCCAGCAGTGTGGCAGGGCGCTACAATGAGCAGTTCTTC
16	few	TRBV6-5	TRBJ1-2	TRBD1	CASSSFLTGGDYGYTF	TGTGCCAGCAGTTCGTTCCTGACAGGGGGCGACTATGGCTACACCTTC
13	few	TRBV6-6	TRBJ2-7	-	CASSQGPTYEQYF	TGTGCCAGCAGTCAGGGACCAACCTACGAGCAGTACTTC
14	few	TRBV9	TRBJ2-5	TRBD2	CASSPWTSPQTQYF	TGTGCCAGCAGCCCGTGGACTAGCCCCCAGACCCAGTACTTC
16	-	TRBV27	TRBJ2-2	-	CASSTSGVANTGELFF	TGTGCCAGCAGTACCTCCGGGGTCGCGAACACCGGGGAGCTGTTTTTT
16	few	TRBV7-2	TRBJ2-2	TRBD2	CASSLEPGGRTGELFF	TGTGCCAGCAGCTTAGAACCGGGAGGGAGAACCGGGGAGCTGTTTTTT
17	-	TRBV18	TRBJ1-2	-	CASSPLGEATDRYGYTF	TGTGCCAGCTCACCACTAGGGGAGGCTACCGATCGCTATGGCTACACCTTC
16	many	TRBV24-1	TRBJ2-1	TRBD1	CATSDSPGQRYNEQFF	TGTGCCACCAGTGACTCCCCGGGACAGAGATACAATGAGCAGTTCTTC
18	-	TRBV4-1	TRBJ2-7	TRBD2	CASSQVLAGGPPSYEQYF	TGCGCCAGCAGCCAAGTTCTAGCGGGGGGCCCCCCCTCCTACGAGCAGTACTTC
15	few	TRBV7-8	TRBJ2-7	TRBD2	CASSLLAGALWEQYF	TGTGCCAGCAGCTTACTAGCGGGAGCCCTATGGGAGCAGTACTTC
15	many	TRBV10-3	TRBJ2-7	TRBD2	CAINEGLAETYEQYF	TGTGCCATCAACGAGGGACTAGCGGAGACCTACGAGCAGTACTTC
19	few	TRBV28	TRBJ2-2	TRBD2	CASSPFAGTSGANTGELFF	TGTGCCAGCAGCCCCTTCGCCGGGACTAGCGGGGCGAACACCGGGGAGCTGTTTTTT
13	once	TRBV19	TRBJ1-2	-	CASSTPLYYGYTF	TGTGCCAGTAGTACCCCTCTGTACTATGGCTACACCTTC
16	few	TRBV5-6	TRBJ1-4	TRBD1	CASSLAGTVANEKLFF	TGTGCCAGCAGCTTAGCCGGGACAGTAGCGAATGAAAAACTGTTTTTT
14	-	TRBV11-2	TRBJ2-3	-	CASSPIKGTDTQYF	TGTGCCAGCAGCCCTATCAAAGGCACAGATACGCAGTATTTT
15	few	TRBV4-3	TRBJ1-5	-	CASSQDRTVNQPQHF	TGCGCCAGCAGCCAAGACCGGACGGTGAATCAGCCCCAGCATTTT
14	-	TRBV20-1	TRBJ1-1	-	CSARGGAENTEAFF	TGCAGTGCTAGAGGGGGGGCAGAGAACACTGAAGCTTTCTTT
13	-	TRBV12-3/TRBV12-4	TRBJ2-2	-	CASRTPNTGELFF	TGTGCCAGCCGGACACCGAACACCGGGGAGCTGTTTTTT
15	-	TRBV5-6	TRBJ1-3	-	CASRTRSLSGNTIYF	TGTGCCAGCAGAACCAGATCCCTCTCTGGAAACACCATATATTTT
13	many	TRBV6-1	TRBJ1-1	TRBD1	CASKPGQGSEAFF	TGTGCCAGTAAACCGGGACAGGGGTCTGAAGCTTTCTTT
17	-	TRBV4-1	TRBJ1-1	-	CASSQDSGTPRNTEAFF	TGCGCCAGCAGCCAAGATTCGGGAACCCCTAGGAACACTGAAGCTTTCTTT
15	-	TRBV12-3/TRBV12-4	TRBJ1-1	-	CASSYSGADITEAFF	TGTGCCAGCAGTTATTCAGGGGCCGACATCACTGAAGCTTTCTTT
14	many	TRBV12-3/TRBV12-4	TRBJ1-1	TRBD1	CASSRQGGPTEAFF	TGTGCCAGCAGTAGGCAAGGGGGCCCCACTGAAGCTTTCTTT
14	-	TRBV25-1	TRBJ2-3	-	CASRDPWNTDTQYF	TGTGCCAGCAGAGACCCTTGGAACACAGATACGCAGTATTTT
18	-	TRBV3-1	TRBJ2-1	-	CASSQEGPRREVRGEQFF	TGTGCCAGCAGCCAAGAGGGCCCCCGCAGGGAGGTTCGCGGTGAGCAGTTCTTC
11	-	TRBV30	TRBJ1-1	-	CAWSSRGEAFF	TGTGCCTGGAGTTCTAGGGGGGAAGCTTTCTTT
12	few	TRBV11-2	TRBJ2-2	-	CASIRGSGELFF	TGTGCCAGTATCAGGGGATCCGGGGAGCTGTTTTTT
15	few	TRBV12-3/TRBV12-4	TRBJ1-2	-	CASNDPRGMQVGYTF	TGTGCCAGCAACGACCCCAGGGGCATGCAGGTTGGCTACACCTTC
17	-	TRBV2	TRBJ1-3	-	CASSEREHRYSGNTIYF	TGTGCCAGCAGTGAAAGGGAACACAGATACTCTGGAAACACCATATATTTT
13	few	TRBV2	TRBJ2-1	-	CASISGALNEQFF	TGTGCCAGCATTAGCGGAGCTCTTAATGAGCAGTTCTTC
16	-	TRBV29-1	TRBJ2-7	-	CSVVGFVAGRSYEQYF	TGCAGCGTTGTTGGGTTTGTGGCAGGCCGCTCCTACGAGCAGTACTTC
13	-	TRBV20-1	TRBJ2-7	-	CSASLRSGYEQYF	TGCAGTGCTAGCTTAAGGAGCGGCTACGAGCAGTACTTC
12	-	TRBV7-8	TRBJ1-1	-	CASSVGSPEAFF	TGTGCCAGCAGCGTAGGCAGCCCTGAAGCTTTCTTT
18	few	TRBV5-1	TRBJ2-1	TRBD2	CASSFTLAGASSYNEQFF	TGCGCCAGCAGCTTTACCCTAGCGGGAGCAAGCTCCTACAATGAGCAGTTCTTC
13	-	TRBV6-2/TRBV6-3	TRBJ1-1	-	CASSYWWRTEAFF	TGTGCCAGCAGTTATTGGTGGAGGACTGAAGCTTTCTTT